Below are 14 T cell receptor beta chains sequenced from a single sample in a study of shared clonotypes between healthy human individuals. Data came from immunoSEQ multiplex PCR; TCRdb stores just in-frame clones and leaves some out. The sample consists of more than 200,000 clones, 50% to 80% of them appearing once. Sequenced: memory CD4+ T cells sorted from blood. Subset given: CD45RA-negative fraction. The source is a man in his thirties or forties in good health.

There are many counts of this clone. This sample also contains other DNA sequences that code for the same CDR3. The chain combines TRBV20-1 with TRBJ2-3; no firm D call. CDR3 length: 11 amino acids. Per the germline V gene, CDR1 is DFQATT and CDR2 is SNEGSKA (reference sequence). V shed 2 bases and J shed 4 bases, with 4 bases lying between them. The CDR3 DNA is TGCAGTGCTAGACTAGCAGATACGCAGTATTTT. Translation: CSARLADTQYF.

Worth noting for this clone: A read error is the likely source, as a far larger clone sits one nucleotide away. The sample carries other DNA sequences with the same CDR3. The DNA of the CDR3 is TGTGCCAGCAGTAAACAGGGTTATGGCTATACCTTC. Residues: CASSKQGYGYTF. The chain recombines TRBV6-1 with TRBJ1-2; tentatively, D is TRBD1 (6 bases). The CDR3 contains 12 residues. Germline V lookup: CDR1 MNHNS, CDR2 SASEGT.

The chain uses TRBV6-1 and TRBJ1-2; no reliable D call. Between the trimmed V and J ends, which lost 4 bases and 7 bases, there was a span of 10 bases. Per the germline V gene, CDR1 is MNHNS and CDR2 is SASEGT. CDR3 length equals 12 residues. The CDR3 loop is CASSVAPGGYTF. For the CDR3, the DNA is TGTGCCAGCAGTGTTGCGCCCGGTGGCTACACCTTC.

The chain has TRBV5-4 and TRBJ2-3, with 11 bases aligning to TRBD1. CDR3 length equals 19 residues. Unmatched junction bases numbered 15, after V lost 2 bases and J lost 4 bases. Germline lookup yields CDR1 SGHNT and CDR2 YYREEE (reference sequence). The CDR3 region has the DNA TGTGCCAGCAGCTTTAGTTGGACAGGGGGCTTTTACCAACCAGATACGCAGTATTTT. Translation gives CASSFSWTGGFYQPDTQYF.

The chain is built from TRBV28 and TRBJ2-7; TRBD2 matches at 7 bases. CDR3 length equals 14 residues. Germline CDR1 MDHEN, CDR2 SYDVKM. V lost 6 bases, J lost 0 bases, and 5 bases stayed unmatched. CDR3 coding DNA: TGTGCCAGCAGAACGCGGGGGATCTCCTACGAGCAGTACTTC. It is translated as CASRTRGISYEQYF.

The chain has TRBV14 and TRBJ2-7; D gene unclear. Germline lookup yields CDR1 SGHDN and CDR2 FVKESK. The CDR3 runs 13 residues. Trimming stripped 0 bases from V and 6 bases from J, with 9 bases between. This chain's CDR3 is CASSQDLLSEQYF. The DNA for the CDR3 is TGTGCCAGCAGCCAAGATTTACTTAGCGAGCAGTACTTC.

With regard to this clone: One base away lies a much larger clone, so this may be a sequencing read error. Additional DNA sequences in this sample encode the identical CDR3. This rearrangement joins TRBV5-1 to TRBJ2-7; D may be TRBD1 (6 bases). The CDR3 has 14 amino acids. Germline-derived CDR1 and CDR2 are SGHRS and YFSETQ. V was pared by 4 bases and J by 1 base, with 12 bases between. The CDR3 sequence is CASSVDRTSYEQYF. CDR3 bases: TGCGCCAGCAGCGTCGACAGGACTTCCTACGAGCAGTACTTC.

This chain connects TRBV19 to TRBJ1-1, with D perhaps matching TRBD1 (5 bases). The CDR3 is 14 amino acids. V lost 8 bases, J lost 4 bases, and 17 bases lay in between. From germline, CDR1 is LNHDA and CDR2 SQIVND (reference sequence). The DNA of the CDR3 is TGTGCCAGTGTCCAAAAAGGTGGGGGCACTGAAGCTTTCTTT. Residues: CASVQKGGGTEAFF. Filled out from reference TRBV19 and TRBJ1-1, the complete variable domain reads DGGITQSPKYLFRKEGQNVTLSCEQNLNHDAMYWYRQDPGQGLRLIYYSQIVNDFQKGDIAEGYSVSREKKESFPLTVTSAQKNPTAFYLCASVQKGGGTEAFFGQGTRLTVV.

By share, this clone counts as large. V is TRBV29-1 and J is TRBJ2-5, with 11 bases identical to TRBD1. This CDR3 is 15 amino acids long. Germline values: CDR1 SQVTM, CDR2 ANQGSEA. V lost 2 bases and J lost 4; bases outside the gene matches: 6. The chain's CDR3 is CSVEMDRGRTETQYF. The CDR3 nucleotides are TGCAGCGTTGAAATGGACAGGGGGCGCACAGAGACCCAGTACTTC.

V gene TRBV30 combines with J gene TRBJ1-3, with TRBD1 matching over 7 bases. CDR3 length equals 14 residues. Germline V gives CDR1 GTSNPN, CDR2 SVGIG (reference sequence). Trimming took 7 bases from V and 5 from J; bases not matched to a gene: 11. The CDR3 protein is CAFWVRGARNTIYF. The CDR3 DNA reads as TGTGCCTTTTGGGTCAGGGGGGCCAGAAACACCATATATTTT.

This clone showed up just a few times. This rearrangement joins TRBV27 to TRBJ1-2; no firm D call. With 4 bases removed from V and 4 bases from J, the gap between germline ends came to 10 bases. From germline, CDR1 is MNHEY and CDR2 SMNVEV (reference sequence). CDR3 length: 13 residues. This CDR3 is CASSSSRGYGYTF. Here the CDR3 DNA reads TGTGCCAGCAGTTCCTCCCGGGGCTATGGCTACACCTTC.

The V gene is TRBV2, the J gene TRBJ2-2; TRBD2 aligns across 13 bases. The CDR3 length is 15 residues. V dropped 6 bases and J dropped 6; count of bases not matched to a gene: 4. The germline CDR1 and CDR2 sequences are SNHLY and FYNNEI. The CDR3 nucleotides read TGTGCCAGCAGGATGGGACTAGCGGGATCCGGGGAGCTGTTTTTT. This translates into CASRMGLAGSGELFF.

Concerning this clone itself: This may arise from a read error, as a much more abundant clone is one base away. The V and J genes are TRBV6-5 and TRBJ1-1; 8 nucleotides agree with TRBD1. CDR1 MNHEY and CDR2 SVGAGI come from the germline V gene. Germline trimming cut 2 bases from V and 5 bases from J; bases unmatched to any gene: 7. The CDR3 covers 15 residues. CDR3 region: CASSYRGRGRTEAFF. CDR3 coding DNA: TGTGCCAGCAGTTACCGCGGCAGGGGGCGGACTGAAGCTTTCTTT.

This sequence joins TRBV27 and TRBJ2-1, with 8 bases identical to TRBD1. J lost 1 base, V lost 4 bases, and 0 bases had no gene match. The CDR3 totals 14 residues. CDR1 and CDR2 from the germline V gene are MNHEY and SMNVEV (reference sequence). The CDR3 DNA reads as TGTGCCAGCAGTTGGGACAGGTCCTACAATGAGCAGTTCTTC. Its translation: CASSWDRSYNEQFF.